Reported below is one T cell receptor (beta chain). CDR3 length equals 19 residues. CDR1 and CDR2 from the germline V gene are SGHTA and FQGTGA. The junction had 20 bases not matched to a gene; V was cut back by 5 bases and J by 7 bases. The data belong to a study of blood T cell repertoires in COVID-19. Whole-study context: The analysed material was cDNA or gDNA that came from T cells, B-cell-depleted T cells, or PBMCs.

Per the original data handling: Reference gene primer amplification gave estimated nucleated cell counts. Assay used: immunoSEQ multiplex PCR; TCRdb lists only in-frame clones, some missing. V, J and clone size are those of that table, while D and trimming were read from the DNA. The repertoire holds roughly 250,000 clones, with roughly 91% as singletons. The sequence came from a man aged 25 to 40 with acute or convalescent COVID-19. The chain links TRBV7-3 to TRBJ2-1, with 10 bases that match TRBD2. The sample was peripheral blood. The CDR3 here is CASSPGVASGSGPTNEQFF. The CDR3 bases are TGTGCCAGCAGCCCAGGGGTCGCTAGCGGGAGTGGTCCTACGAATGAGCAGTTCTTC. The variable domain in full, with the rest retrieved from reference TRBV7-3 and TRBJ2-1, is GAGVSQTPSNKVTEKGKYVELRCDPISGHTALYWYRQSLGQGPEFLIYFQGTGAADDSGLPNDRFFAVRPEGSVSTLKIQRTERGDSAVYLCASSPGVASGSGPTNEQFFGPGTRLTVL.